This T cell receptor beta chain came from a study of blood T cell repertoires in COVID-19 (TCRdb year 2020). For the wider study: The collaborator samples originated in the United States, Italy and Spain and spanned the acute and convalescent phases of COVID-19. Where available, HLA class I and class II types were obtained from metadata supplied by the sample provider rather than from assay-based typing. The repertoires were made available in a free public database intended to serve as a resource for research on the immune response to SARS-CoV-2. The dataset comprised deeply sampled blood TCRbeta repertoires from subjects exposed to, actively infected with, or recovered from COVID-19. Nearly every sample came with metadata listing a de-identified subject ID, COVID-19 status, age in years and sex. The prospective study material was composed of cDNA or gDNA derived from T cells, B-cell-depleted T cells, or PBMCs. The samples were drawn from two sources: the first 160 participants of the ongoing ImmuneRACE study, and over 1,000 subjects contributed by 6 global collaborators. What the research found in general, with its limitations: The amount of clinical and demographic metadata varied by source and participant and was provided uncurated.

Points on this clone: Its specific antigen is unknown. Per-base qualities were not stored, and no clone one base away is much larger.

The collaborating institutions used their own protocols to collect whole blood in K2EDTA tubes. Collaborator samples were shipped for TCRbeta analysis as frozen whole blood, isolated PBMCs, or DNA extracted from either sample type. The CDR3 numbers 14 residues from cysteine through phenylalanine. Just the 42-base CDR3 DNA is kept, in frame starting at base 1. V lost 5 bases and J lost 7 bases; the stretch between them is 13 bases long. Reading the germline V gene gives CDR1 KGHDR and CDR2 SFDVKD. The immunoSEQ Assay, a bias-controlled multiplex PCR, was used to amplify TCRbeta CDR3 regions from genomic DNA. Regarding the original processing steps: The number of nucleated cells in each sample was estimated by amplification of reference gene primers within the assay. To quantify the absolute abundance of each unique TCRbeta CDR3 rearrangement, sequence reads were collapsed and filtered. For each sample, productive Simpson clonality was calculated as the square root of Simpson's diversity index over productive rearrangements. TCRdb carries this immuneACCESS record with in-frame sequences only. Its versions omit some clonotypes, under half of them owing to an unresolved V gene in the studies checked, with the rest unexplained. The DNA was the basis for D and trimming; V, J and clone size are from that table. The table for this sample lists approximately 110,000 clones; roughly 80% of them were counted only once. Of the sample, around a tenth is held by the ten largest clones.

This TCR derives from a woman between 65 and 79 years old with acute or convalescent COVID-19. The specimen was peripheral blood. The chain joins TRBV24-1 to TRBJ2-2; TRBD2 is a possible D gene, resting on 5 matching bases. The DNA reads as follows: TGTGCCACCAGTGCCGGGGTTTCGATCGGGGAGCTGTTTTTT. Its product reads: CATSAGVSIGELFF.